This T cell receptor (beta chain) was documented in a study of human thymus T cells. The CDR3 spans 15 residues. Germline values: CDR1 SGHRS, CDR2 YFSETQ. V dropped 5 bases and J dropped 6; count of bases not matched to a gene: 6. Healthy Finnish infants having corrective surgery for congenital heart defects served as donors. During surgery, about 0.5-1 mL peripheral blood was drawn from four of eight donors. Genomic DNA was extracted from every available blood leukocyte. Clones were read by immunoSEQ multiplex PCR, and TCRdb kept only the in-frame ones, dropping some. The repertoire includes some 57,000 clones, 94% of them detected once, and almost 6% sits in the top ten.

The rearrangement links TRBV5-1 to TRBJ2-7; 15 bases map to TRBD2. The clonotype was recovered from a boy under three years old with a congenital heart defect but otherwise immunologically healthy. The sequenced sample was blood. The CDR3 loop reads CASSQGLAGGREQYF. CDR3 nucleotides: TGCGCCAGCAGTCAAGGACTAGCGGGAGGGCGCGAGCAGTACTTC.